This T cell receptor beta chain stems from a study of blood T cell repertoires in COVID-19. Overall study context: Acute and convalescent COVID-19 samples came from the United States, Italy and Spain.

CDR1 and CDR2 from the germline V gene are SGHRS and YFSETQ. Trimming took 5 bases from V and 4 from J; bases not matched to a gene: 8. The CDR3 totals 15 residues. This clone was detected only a few times. Assay used: immunoSEQ multiplex PCR; TCRdb lists only in-frame clones, some missing. The data hold over 350,000 clones, with around nine tenths observed a single time. Sequences were obtained from PBMCs or T cells enriched from blood (not recorded which). This clonotype was obtained from a woman aged 45-65 years who had recovered from COVID-19. V and J are TRBV5-1 and TRBJ2-1; the match to TRBD1 covers 8 bases. DNA of the CDR3: TGCGCCAGCAGGTCCGACAGGGGTGGGTACAATGAGCAGTTCTTC. As protein: CASRSDRGGYNEQFF.